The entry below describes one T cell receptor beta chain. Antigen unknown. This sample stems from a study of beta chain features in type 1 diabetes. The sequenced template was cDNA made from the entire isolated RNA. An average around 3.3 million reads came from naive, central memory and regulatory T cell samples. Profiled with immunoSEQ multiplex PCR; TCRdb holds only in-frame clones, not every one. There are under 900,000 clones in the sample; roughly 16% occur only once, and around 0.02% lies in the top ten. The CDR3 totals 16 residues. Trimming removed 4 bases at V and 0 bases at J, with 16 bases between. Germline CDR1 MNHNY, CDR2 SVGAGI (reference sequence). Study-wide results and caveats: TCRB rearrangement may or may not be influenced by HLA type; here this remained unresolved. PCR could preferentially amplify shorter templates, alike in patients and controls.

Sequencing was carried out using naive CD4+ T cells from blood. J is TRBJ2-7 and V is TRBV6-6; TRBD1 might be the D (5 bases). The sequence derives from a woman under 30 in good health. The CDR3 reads CASSFPTDLLSYEQYF. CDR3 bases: TGTGCCAGCAGTTTTCCGACAGATCTCCTCTCCTACGAGCAGTACTTC.